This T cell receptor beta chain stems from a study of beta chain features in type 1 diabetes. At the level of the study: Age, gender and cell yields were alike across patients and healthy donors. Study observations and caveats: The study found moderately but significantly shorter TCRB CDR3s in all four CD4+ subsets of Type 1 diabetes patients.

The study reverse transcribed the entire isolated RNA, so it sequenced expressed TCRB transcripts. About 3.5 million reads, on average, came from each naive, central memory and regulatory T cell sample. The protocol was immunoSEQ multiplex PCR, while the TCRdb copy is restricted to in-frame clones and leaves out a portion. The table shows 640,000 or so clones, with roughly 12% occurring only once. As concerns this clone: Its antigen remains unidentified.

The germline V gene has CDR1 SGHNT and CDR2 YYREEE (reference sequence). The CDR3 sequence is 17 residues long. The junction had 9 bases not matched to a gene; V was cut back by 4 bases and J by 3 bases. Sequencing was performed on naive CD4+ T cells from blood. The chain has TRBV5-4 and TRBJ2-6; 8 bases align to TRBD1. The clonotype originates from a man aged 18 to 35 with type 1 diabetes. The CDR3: CASSRYGQGFGANVLTF. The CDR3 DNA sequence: TGTGCCAGCAGCCGTTATGGACAGGGTTTTGGGGCCAACGTCCTGACTTTC. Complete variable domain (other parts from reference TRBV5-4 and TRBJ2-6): ETGVTQSPTHLIKTRGQQVTLRCSSQSGHNTVSWYQQALGQGPQFIFQYYREEENGRGNFPPRFSGLQFPNYSSELNVNALELDDSALYLCASSRYGQGFGANVLTFGAGSRLTVL.